What follows describes a single TCR beta chain. Its specific antigen is unknown. Per-base qualities were not stored, and no clone one base away is much larger. Using the deep immunoSEQ assay, multiplex PCR amplified TCR CDR3 regions from genomic DNA. Genomic DNA extracted from each cell subset was distributed evenly over all wells of several immunoSEQ 96-well plates, and each plate served as one replicate. For sorted subsets, each replicate PCR was loaded with 200 ng genomic DNA, equivalent to roughly 30,000 T cell genomes. Purified libraries were measured with a Qubit 3.0 fluorometer, size-checked on a Bioanalyzer 2100, and measured again with the KAPA Library Quantification kit. Every immunoSEQ 96-well plate was sequenced on a separate single-read 150-cycle Illumina NextSeq 550 flow cell. Regarding the original processing steps: Because the immunoSEQ output held only junctional sequences and lacked quality scores, the filtering could not match the filtering applied to full-length reads. To assign V/J genes and CDR3, sequences were annotated using PyIR, a Python wrapper for IgBLAST v1.9, with IMGT germline references. Reads were removed for weak V/J assignments (E-value above 1e-6), missing CDR3, stop codons, out-of-frame junctions, or ambiguous translated residues. A V3J clonotype was defined by an identical inferred V gene, J gene, and CDR3 amino acid sequence. Percentage overlap between repertoires was calculated by dividing the number of shared unique clonotypes by the size of the smaller repertoire. RTK rarefaction, the Chao1 estimator, and Recon v2.1 estimates of unobserved clonotypes were used to assess repertoire richness. Generation probabilities for all TCRbeta clonotypes obtained by the gDNA method from several donors were computed using OLGA. Entries here come from immuneACCESS through TCRdb and include only in-frame sequences with V and J called. Some clones fail to appear in such tables; in the studies checked, an unresolved V gene covers under half of the shortfall, and the cause of the remainder is unknown. That table is the source of V, J and clone size, and D and trimming were worked out from the DNA. This sample has around 1.9 million clones in its table, and approximately 94% of those were observed once. The ten most abundant clones make up 1.5% to 2% of the sample.

The data were taken from a study of shared clonotypes between healthy human individuals (dated by TCRdb to 2019 to 2021). Turning to the overall study: The cohort included three men and a couple of women between 18 and 49 years of age. For each donor, CD4 naive and CD4 memory were each run on three plates, CD8 naive on two plates, and CD8 memory on one plate. To estimate repertoire size and how much clonotypes are shared between individuals, the study performed deep sequencing of blood TCR repertoires from a few healthy adults. Libraries were prepared and TCR repertoires were sequenced by different laboratories using diverse techniques, in order to increase sequencing depth and limit assay-specific biases. Leukapheresis yielded between about 0.85 and 10 billion PBMCs per donor. What the research found in general, with its limitations: Because the study included a small number of donors, the genetic and exposure-history diversity represented was limited. Sampling was limited to blood, and TCR repertoires in tissue likely differ from TCR repertoires in blood. Based on pairwise subsampling, the degree of clonotype sharing among donors was expected to be affected by sequencing depth. Rarefaction of sorted-subset datasets indicated incomplete sequencing despite the large sequencing depth. Compared with non-shared clonotypes, the clonotypes found in all four sorted-subset donors had higher generation probabilities. About 5% of naive CD4, more than 3% of naive CD8, approximately 2.2% of memory CD4, and 0.35% to 0.5% of memory CD8 clonotypes were shared across four donors. Larger estimated clonotype richness was generally found for naive subsets than for memory subsets.

CD8 naive samples consisted of CD45RO-negative cells that were positively selected for CCR7, yielding a CD45RA+CCR7+ population without TemRA cells. The donors were healthy, HIV-negative adults with no recently reported acute infections or vaccinations. Every donor was a Caucasian adult residing in Nashville, Tennessee, USA. After blood collection by leukapheresis, PBMCs were isolated using Ficoll-Histopaque density gradient centrifugation and then cryopreserved in the vapor phase of liquid nitrogen. Analytical flow cytometry was used to check the purity and quantity of each magnetically sorted T cell population. From each sorted fraction, genomic DNA was isolated and quantified by UV absorbance on a Nanodrop 2000c. From the cysteine up to the phenylalanine, the CDR3 has a length of 13 residues. CDR3 DNA is the only sequence kept; it has 39 bases, read in frame from the first base. V is clipped by 4 bases and J by 3 bases, and the sequence between their germline boundaries is 12 bases long. The germline V gene sets CDR1 to SQVTM and CDR2 to ANQGSEA.

Sample: naive CD8+ T cells from PBMCs. The sample's cell subset or site, from its label and the paper: CD45RA+CCR7+. The sequence was obtained from a man aged 18 to 29 in good health. Some clones in this sample may be carry-over from other donors' samples. The chain couples TRBV29-1 to TRBJ1-2; the D gene is perhaps TRBD1, from 6 matching bases. CDR3 region: CSVVPGDDYGYTF. In nucleotide form, the sequence is TGCAGCGTTGTACCAGGGGACGACTATGGCTACACCTTC.